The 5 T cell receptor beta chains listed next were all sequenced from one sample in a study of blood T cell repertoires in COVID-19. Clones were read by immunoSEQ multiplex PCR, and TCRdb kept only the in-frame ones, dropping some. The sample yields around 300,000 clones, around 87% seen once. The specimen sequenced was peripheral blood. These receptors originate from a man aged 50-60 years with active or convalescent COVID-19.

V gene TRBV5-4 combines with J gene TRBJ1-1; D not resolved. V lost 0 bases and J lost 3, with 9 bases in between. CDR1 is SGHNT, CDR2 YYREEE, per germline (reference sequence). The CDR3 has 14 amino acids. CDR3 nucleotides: TGTGCCAGCAGCTTGGCCACAGAAGACACTGAAGCTTTCTTT. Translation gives CASSLATEDTEAFF.

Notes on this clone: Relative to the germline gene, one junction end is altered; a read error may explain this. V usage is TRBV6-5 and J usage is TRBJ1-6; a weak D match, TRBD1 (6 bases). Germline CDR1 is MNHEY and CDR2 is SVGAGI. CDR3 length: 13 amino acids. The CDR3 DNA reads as TGTGCCAGCAGCGCTGTTTCCGGGACATCTCCCGTGTTT. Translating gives CASSAVSGTSPVF.

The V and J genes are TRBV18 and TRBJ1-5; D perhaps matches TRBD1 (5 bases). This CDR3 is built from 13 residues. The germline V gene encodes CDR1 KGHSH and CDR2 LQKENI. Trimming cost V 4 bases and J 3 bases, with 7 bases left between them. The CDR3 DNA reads TGTGCCAGCTCACAGGACATCAATCAGCCCCAGCATTTT. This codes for CASSQDINQPQHF.

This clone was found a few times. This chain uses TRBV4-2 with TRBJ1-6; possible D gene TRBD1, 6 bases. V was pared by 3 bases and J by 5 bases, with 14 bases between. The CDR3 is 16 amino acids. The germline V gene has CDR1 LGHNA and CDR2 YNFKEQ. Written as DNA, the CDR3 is TGTGCCAGCAGCCAGTCAACGAAGGGGGATAATTCACCCCTCCACTTT. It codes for CASSQSTKGDNSPLHF.

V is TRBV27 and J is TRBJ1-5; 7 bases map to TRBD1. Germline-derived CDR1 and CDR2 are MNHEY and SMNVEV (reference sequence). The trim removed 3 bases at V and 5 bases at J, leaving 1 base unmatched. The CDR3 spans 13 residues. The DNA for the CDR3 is TGTGCCAGCAGTTTCACAGGGGATCAGCCCCAGCATTTT. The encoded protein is CASSFTGDQPQHF.